A selection of T cell receptor beta chains follows, all from one sample in a study of ipilimumab plus nivolumab after autologous stem cell transplantation. Assay used: immunoSEQ multiplex PCR; TCRdb lists only in-frame clones, some missing. The table has around 15,000 clones, around four fifths seen once. The sample in question was PBMCs, obtained in a trial of ipilimumab plus nivolumab as post-transplant consolidation. The receptors originated from a male donor with diffuse large B-cell lymphoma. Each CDR3 is given with its conserved first and last residue. Fields, in order: clone size, V gene, J gene, D gene, CDR3 DNA, CDR3 protein. A D gene is named only where the DNA matches it firmly. Clone size is stated in some rows and not others, as once, few, many or a class when expanded.

size: few; V: TRBV4-1; J: TRBJ1-2; D: -; DNA: TGCGCCAGCAGCCAAGATGCCACAGCCACTAACTATGGCTACACCTTC; CDR3: CASSQDATATNYGYTF
size: -; V: TRBV5-1; J: TRBJ2-3; D: -; DNA: TGCGCCAGCAGCTTGGAGTGGGGGAGGAGTACAGATACGCAGTATTTT; CDR3: CASSLEWGRSTDTQYF
size: -; V: TRBV6-6; J: TRBJ2-5; D: -; DNA: TGTGCCAGCAGTTTTCGGACAGAAGAGACCCAGTACTTC; CDR3: CASSFRTEETQYF
size: few; V: TRBV13; J: TRBJ2-7; D: -; DNA: TGTGCCAGCAGCCGGCGGGTCGGCTCCTACGAGCAGTACTTC; CDR3: CASSRRVGSYEQYF
size: -; V: TRBV7-2; J: TRBJ2-5; D: TRBD2; DNA: TGTGCCAGCAGCTTAGGGGGGGGACTCCGGGCCCAGTACTTC; CDR3: CASSLGGGLRAQYF
size: -; V: TRBV28; J: TRBJ2-7; D: -; DNA: TGTGCCAGCAGTTTATTGGGCCCCCTCTACGAGCAGTACTTC; CDR3: CASSLLGPLYEQYF
size: -; V: TRBV6-5; J: TRBJ1-1; D: -; DNA: TGTGCCAGCAGTTACTCGGGCAGGAACACTGAAGCTTTCTTT; CDR3: CASSYSGRNTEAFF
size: once; V: TRBV4-2; J: TRBJ2-7; D: -; DNA: TGTGCCAGCAGCCAAGTCACCCGGGATCACTACGAGCAGTACTTC; CDR3: CASSQVTRDHYEQYF
size: -; V: TRBV10-1; J: TRBJ2-3; D: -; DNA: TGCGCCAGCAGTGAGTCGCCCTCAGTGGGCACAGATACGCAGTATTTT; CDR3: CASSESPSVGTDTQYF
size: once; V: TRBV30; J: TRBJ2-7; D: TRBD1; DNA: TGTGCCTGGAGTCCCGGGACAGGGATTCTGTACGAGCAGTACTTC; CDR3: CAWSPGTGILYEQYF
size: -; V: TRBV9; J: TRBJ1-2; D: -; DNA: TGTGCCAGCAGCGCCCACGGTGGGGAGGATGGCTACACCTTC; CDR3: CASSAHGGEDGYTF
size: -; V: TRBV2; J: TRBJ1-2; D: -; DNA: TGTGCCAGCAGTGAACAGGGGATGGACTATGGCTACACCTTC; CDR3: CASSEQGMDYGYTF
size: few; V: TRBV19; J: TRBJ1-1; D: -; DNA: TGTGCCAGTAGTATCCGGAACACTGAAGCTTTCTTT; CDR3: CASSIRNTEAFF
size: -; V: TRBV19; J: TRBJ2-5; D: TRBD1; DNA: TGTGCCAGTAGCCCTCCGCGGACAGGGGGGAAAGAGACCCAGTACTTC; CDR3: CASSPPRTGGKETQYF
size: once; V: TRBV18; J: TRBJ1-6; D: -; DNA: TGTGCCAGCTCACCCAGACAGATTACAAATTCACCCCTCCACTTT; CDR3: CASSPRQITNSPLHF
size: -; V: TRBV7-3; J: TRBJ2-1; D: -; DNA: TGTGCCAGCAGCTTAGGACAGTCCGTACGCGATGAGCAGTTCTTC; CDR3: CASSLGQSVRDEQFF
size: -; V: TRBV9; J: TRBJ1-5; D: -; DNA: TGTGCCAGCAGCGGATCGGATGGGGGTCAGCCCCAGCATTTT; CDR3: CASSGSDGGQPQHF
size: -; V: TRBV5-4; J: TRBJ2-2; D: TRBD1; DNA: TGTGCCAGCAGTTTCCCAAACAGGGGGCCGAACACCGGGGAGCTGTTTTTT; CDR3: CASSFPNRGPNTGELFF
size: few; V: TRBV6-1; J: TRBJ2-7; D: -; DNA: TGTGCCAGCAGTGCAACCGGACTTAACTTTAACGAGCAGTACTTC; CDR3: CASSATGLNFNEQYF
size: -; V: TRBV5-1; J: TRBJ1-1; D: TRBD1; DNA: TGCGCCAGCAGCTTGACAGGGGTTCGGGTTTTGTCTGAAGCTTTCTTT; CDR3: CASSLTGVRVLSEAFF
size: -; V: TRBV6-5; J: TRBJ2-7; D: -; DNA: TGTGCCAGCAGTCCCCTCCCGGGGTCCCACGAGCAGTACTTC; CDR3: CASSPLPGSHEQYF
size: -; V: TRBV5-1; J: TRBJ2-3; D: TRBD2; DNA: TGCGCCAGCAGCTTAGCGGGACTAGGCGTCGATACGCAGTATTTT; CDR3: CASSLAGLGVDTQYF
size: -; V: TRBV15; J: TRBJ1-5; D: -; DNA: TGTGCCACCAGCAGAGTGGGACGGCCGAATCAGCCCCAGCATTTT; CDR3: CATSRVGRPNQPQHF
size: -; V: TRBV5-1; J: TRBJ2-2; D: -; DNA: TGCGCCAGCAGCTTGGGACAGGAGGGGACCGGGGAGCTGTTTTTT; CDR3: CASSLGQEGTGELFF
size: -; V: TRBV19; J: TRBJ2-7; D: TRBD1; DNA: TGTGCCAGTAGTGCCGCAGGGGGCGGCGAGCAGTACTTC; CDR3: CASSAAGGGEQYF
size: -; V: TRBV2; J: TRBJ2-7; D: TRBD2; DNA: TGTGCCAGCCTAGCGGGAGAGTTCTACGAGCAGTACTTC; CDR3: CASLAGEFYEQYF
size: once; V: TRBV5-6; J: TRBJ2-5; D: -; DNA: TGTGCCAGCAGCTCCCTAGGGGGTATGGACAGCACCGGGGAAGAGACCCAGTACTTC; CDR3: CASSSLGGMDSTGEETQYF
size: -; V: TRBV19; J: TRBJ1-1; D: TRBD1; DNA: TGTGCCAGTAGGCGCGACAGGGGGCTTAACACTGAAGCTTTCTTT; CDR3: CASRRDRGLNTEAFF
size: once; V: TRBV15; J: TRBJ2-7; D: TRBD2; DNA: TGTGCCACCAGCAGGGGTGGGGGGGTCGAGCAGTACTTC; CDR3: CATSRGGGVEQYF
size: -; V: TRBV19; J: TRBJ2-5; D: TRBD2; DNA: TGTGCCAGTAGTACGGGACTAGCGAGTCAAGAGACCCAGTACTTC; CDR3: CASSTGLASQETQYF
size: -; V: TRBV11-2; J: TRBJ1-1; D: TRBD1; DNA: TGTGCCAGCAGTCGCAGGGGGCCAAAGGACACTGAAGCTTTCTTT; CDR3: CASSRRGPKDTEAFF
size: -; V: TRBV4-1; J: TRBJ2-7; D: -; DNA: TGCGCCAGCAGCCAAGATCCAATCGGTGGGGCGCTATACGAGCAGTACTTC; CDR3: CASSQDPIGGALYEQYF
size: -; V: TRBV4-2; J: TRBJ1-4; D: -; DNA: TGTGCCAGCAGCCAAGGGCGGGGCGGTAATGAAAAACTGTTTTTT; CDR3: CASSQGRGGNEKLFF
size: -; V: TRBV19; J: TRBJ1-5; D: -; DNA: TGTGCCAGTCGACGTGGAAGGGTTGGCAATCAGCCCCAGCATTTT; CDR3: CASRRGRVGNQPQHF
size: -; V: TRBV11-2; J: TRBJ2-3; D: TRBD2; DNA: TGTGCCAGCAGCTCTAGCGGGGGGAGCACAGATACGCAGTATTTT; CDR3: CASSSSGGSTDTQYF
size: few; V: TRBV7-2; J: TRBJ1-2; D: -; DNA: TGTGCCAGCAGTGTTTCCCAAAACTATGGCTACACCTTC; CDR3: CASSVSQNYGYTF
size: once; V: TRBV6-1; J: TRBJ2-7; D: TRBD1; DNA: TGTGCCAGCAGGGACGGGACAGGTCCCTATTACGGGCAGTACTTC; CDR3: CASRDGTGPYYGQYF
size: few; V: TRBV15; J: TRBJ2-3; D: -; DNA: TGTGCCACCAGCAGGACTACAGGGTCAACTAGCACAGATACGCAGTATTTT; CDR3: CATSRTTGSTSTDTQYF
size: -; V: TRBV7-2; J: TRBJ1-1; D: -; DNA: TGTGCCAGCAGCTTAGTACAGGCTTCTGAAGCTTTCTTT; CDR3: CASSLVQASEAFF
size: -; V: TRBV4-2; J: TRBJ2-1; D: TRBD2; DNA: TGTGCCAGCAGCCAAGGGGTAGTACTAGCGGGAGGTAAGCTCTCCTACAATGAGCAGTTCTTC; CDR3: CASSQGVVLAGGKLSYNEQFF